The present TCR beta chain was sequenced within a study of CXCR3-negative and CXCR3-positive naive CD8 T cells. Study-level points and caveats: Researchers report that CXCR3-positive naive cells carry more hydrophobic TRB CDR3s than CXCR3-negative naive cells.

Libraries were UMI-labeled 5' RACE TRB cDNA. TCRdb re-called the 5' RACE reads and gives one entry per CDR3 protein, without DNA. The ten most abundant clones cover nearly 0.5% of a sample with 150,000 to 180,000 distinct CDR3 sequences. The study sorted every CD8+ T cell subset in triplicate at 280,000 or so cells each. Concerning this clonotype: As yet, its antigen is unknown.

The CDR3 sequence is 12 residues long. From germline, CDR1 is SEHNR and CDR2 FQNEAQ (reference sequence). The rearrangement joins TRBV7-9 to TRBJ2-7; checking the TCRdb D call of TRBD1 is not possible without DNA. This receptor was identified in a human donor in good health. Some clones in this sample may be carry-over from other donors' samples. The sample taken for sequencing was naive CXCR3+ CD8+ T cells from blood. Subset given: CD45RO-CCR7+CD27+CD95- naive CD8+ T cells expressing CXCR3 (TNR3+). CDR3 in amino acids: CASSKFPSEQYF.